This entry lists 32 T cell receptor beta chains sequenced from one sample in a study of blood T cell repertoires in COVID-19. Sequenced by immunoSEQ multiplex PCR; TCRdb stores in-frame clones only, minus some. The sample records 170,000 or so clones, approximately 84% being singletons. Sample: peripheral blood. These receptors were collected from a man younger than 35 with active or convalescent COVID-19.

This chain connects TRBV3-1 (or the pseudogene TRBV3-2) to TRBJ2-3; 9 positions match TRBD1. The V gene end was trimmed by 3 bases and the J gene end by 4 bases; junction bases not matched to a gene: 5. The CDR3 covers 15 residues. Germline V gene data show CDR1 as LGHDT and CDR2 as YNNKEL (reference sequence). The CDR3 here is CASSHGTGLPDTQYF. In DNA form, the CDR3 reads TGTGCCAGCAGCCACGGGACAGGGTTGCCAGATACGCAGTATTTT.

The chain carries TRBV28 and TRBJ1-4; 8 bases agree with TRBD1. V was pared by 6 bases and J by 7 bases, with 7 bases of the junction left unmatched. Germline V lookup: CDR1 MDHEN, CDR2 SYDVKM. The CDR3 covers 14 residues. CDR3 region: CASRPRGRGEKLFF. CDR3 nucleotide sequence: TGTGCCAGCAGGCCCAGGGGGCGCGGTGAAAAACTGTTTTTT.

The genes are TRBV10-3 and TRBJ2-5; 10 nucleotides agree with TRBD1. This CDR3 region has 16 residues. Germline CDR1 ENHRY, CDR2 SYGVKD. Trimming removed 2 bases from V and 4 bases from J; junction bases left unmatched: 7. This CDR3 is CAISEPGQGIRETQYF. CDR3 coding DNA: TGTGCCATCAGTGAGCCGGGACAGGGGATCCGAGAGACCCAGTACTTC.

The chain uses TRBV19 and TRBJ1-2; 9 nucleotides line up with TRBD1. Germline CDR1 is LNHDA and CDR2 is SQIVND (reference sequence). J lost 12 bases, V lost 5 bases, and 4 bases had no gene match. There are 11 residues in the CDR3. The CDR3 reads CASSSGTGNTF. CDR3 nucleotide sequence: TGTGCCAGTAGTTCCGGGACAGGGAACACCTTC.

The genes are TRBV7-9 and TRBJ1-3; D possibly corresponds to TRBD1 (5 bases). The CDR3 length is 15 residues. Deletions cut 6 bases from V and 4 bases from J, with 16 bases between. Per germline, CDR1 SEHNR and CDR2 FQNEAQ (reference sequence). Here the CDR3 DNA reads TGTGCCAGCAGTCCTAAGTCAGGGCTAGGAAACACCATATATTTT. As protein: CASSPKSGLGNTIYF.

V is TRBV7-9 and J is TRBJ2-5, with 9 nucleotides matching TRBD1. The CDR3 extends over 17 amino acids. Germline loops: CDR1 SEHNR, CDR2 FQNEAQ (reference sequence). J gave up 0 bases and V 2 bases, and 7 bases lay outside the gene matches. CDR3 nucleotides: TGTGCCAGCAGCTTATTCCAAGGGACAGGGTACCAAGAGACCCAGTACTTC. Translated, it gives CASSLFQGTGYQETQYF.

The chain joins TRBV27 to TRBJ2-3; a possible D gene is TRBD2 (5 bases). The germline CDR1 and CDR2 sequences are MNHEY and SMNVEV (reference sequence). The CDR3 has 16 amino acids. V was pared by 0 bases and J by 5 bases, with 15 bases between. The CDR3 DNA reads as TGTGCCAGCAGTTTATCGTGGGTCCGGGGTGAAGATACGCAGTATTTT. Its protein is CASSLSWVRGEDTQYF.

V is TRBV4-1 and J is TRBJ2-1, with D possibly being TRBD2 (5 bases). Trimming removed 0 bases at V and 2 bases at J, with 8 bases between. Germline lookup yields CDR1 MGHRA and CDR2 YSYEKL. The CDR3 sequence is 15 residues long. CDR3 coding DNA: TGCGCCAGCAGCCAAGAGCGACTACCCTACAATGAGCAGTTCTTC. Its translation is CASSQERLPYNEQFF.

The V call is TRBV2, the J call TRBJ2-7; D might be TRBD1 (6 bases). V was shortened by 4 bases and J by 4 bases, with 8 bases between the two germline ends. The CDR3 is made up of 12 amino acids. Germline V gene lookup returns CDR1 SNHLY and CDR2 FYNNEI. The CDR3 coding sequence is TGTGCCAGCAGTGGGGGGCCGTACGAGCAGTACTTC. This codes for CASSGGPYEQYF.

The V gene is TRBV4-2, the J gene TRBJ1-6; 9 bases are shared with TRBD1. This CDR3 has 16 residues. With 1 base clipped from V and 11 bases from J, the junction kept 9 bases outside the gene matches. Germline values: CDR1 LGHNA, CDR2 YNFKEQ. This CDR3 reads CASSQGRDRVTAPLHF. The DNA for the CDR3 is TGTGCCAGCAGCCAAGGTCGGGACAGGGTGACAGCACCCCTCCACTTT.

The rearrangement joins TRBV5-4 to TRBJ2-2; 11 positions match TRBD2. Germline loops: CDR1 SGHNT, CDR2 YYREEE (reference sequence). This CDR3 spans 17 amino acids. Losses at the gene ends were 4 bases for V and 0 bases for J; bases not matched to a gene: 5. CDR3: CASSPGLAATNTGELFF. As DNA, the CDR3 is TGTGCCAGCAGCCCGGGACTAGCGGCTACGAACACCGGGGAGCTGTTTTTT.

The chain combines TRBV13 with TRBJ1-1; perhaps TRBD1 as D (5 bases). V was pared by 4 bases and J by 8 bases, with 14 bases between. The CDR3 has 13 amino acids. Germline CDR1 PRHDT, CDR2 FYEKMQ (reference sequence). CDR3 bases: TGTGCCAGCAGCTATTCGGGGGACCTGGAAGCTTTCTTT. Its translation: CASSYSGDLEAFF.

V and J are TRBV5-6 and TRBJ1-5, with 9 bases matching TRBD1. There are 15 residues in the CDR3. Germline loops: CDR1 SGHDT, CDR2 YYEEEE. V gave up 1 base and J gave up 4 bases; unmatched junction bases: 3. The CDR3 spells CASSLLGQGNQPQHF. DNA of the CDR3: TGTGCCAGCAGCTTGTTGGGACAGGGAAATCAGCCCCAGCATTTT. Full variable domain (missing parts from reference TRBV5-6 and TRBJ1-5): DAGVTQSPTHLIKTRGQQVTLRCSPKSGHDTVSWYQQALGQGPQFIFQYYEEEERQRGNFPDRFSGHQFPNYSSELNVNALLLGDSALYLCASSLLGQGNQPQHFGDGTRLSIL.

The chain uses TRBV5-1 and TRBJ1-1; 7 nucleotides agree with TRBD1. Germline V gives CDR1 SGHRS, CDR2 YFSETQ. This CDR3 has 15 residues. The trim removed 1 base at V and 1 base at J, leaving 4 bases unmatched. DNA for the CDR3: TGCGCCAGCAGCTTGTCAAGGACAGGGAACACTGAAGCTTTCTTT. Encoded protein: CASSLSRTGNTEAFF.

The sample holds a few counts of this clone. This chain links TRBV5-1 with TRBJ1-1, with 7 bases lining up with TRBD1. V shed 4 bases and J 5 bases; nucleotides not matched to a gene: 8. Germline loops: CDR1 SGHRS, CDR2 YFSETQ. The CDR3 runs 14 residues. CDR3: CASSLRQGETEAFF. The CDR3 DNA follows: TGCGCCAGCAGCCTTCGACAGGGTGAAACTGAAGCTTTCTTT.

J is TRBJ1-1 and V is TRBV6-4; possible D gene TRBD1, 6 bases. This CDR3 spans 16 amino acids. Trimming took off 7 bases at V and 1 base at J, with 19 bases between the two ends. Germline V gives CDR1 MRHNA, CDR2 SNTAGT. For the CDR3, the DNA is TGTGCCAGCACCAAAGAGGGGGGGGTACCGAACACTGAAGCTTTCTTT. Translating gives CASTKEGGVPNTEAFF.

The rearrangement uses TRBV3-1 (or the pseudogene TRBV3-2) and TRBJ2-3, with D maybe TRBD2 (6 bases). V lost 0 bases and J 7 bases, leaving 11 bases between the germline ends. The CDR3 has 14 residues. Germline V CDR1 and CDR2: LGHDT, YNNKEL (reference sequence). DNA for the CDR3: TGTGCCAGCAGCCAAGAACCTAGCGCGAATACGCAGTATTTT. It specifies CASSQEPSANTQYF.

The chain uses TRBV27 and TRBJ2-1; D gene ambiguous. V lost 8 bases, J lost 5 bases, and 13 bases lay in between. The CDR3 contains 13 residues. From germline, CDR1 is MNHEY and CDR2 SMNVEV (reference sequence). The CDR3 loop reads CASSRLNDNEQFF. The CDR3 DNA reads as TGTGCCAGCTCCCGACTTAACGACAATGAGCAGTTCTTC.

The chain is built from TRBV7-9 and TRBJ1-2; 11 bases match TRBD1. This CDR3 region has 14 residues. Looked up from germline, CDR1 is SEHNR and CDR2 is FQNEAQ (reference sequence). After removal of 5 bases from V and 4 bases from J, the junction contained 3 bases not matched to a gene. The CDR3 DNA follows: TGTGCCAGCAGCGGGACAGGGGGGTTCTATGGCTACACCTTC. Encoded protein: CASSGTGGFYGYTF.

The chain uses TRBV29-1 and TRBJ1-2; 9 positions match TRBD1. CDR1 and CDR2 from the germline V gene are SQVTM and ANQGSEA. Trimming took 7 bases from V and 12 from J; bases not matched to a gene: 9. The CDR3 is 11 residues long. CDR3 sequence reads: CSAGTGLLHTF. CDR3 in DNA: TGCAGCGCCGGGACAGGGCTCTTGCACACCTTC.

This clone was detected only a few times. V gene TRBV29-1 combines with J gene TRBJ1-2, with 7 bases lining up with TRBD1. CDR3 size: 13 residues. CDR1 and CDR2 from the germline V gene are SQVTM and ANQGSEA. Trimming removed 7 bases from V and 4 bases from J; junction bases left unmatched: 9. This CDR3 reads CSAANRGGYGYTF. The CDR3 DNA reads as TGCAGCGCCGCAAACAGGGGAGGCTATGGCTACACCTTC.

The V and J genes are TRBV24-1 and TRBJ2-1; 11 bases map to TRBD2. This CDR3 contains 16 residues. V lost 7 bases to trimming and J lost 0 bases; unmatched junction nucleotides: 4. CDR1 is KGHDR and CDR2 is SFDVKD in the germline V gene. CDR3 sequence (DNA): TGTGCCACCAGGGGGACTAGCGGCCACTCCTACAATGAGCAGTTCTTC. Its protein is CATRGTSGHSYNEQFF.

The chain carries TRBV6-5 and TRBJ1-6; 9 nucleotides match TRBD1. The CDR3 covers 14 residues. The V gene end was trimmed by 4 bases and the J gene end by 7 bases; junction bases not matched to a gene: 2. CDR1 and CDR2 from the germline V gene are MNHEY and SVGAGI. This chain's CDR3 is CASSWTGENSPLHF. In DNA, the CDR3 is TGTGCCAGCAGTTGGACAGGGGAGAATTCACCCCTCCACTTT.

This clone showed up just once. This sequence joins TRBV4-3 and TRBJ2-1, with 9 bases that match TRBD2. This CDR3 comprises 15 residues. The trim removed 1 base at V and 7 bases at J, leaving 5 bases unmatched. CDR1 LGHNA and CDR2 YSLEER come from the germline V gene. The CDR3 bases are TGCGCCAGCAGCCAAGCGGCTAGCGGGACTAATGAGCAGTTCTTC. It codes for CASSQAASGTNEQFF.

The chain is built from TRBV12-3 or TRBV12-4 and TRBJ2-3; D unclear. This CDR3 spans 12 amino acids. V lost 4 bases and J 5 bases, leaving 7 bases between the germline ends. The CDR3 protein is CASSSQLDTQYF. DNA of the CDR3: TGTGCCAGCAGTTCCCAATTAGATACGCAGTATTTT.

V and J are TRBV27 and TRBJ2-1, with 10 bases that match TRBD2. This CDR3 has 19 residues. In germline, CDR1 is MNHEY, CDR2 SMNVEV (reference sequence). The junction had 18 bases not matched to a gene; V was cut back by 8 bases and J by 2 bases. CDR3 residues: CASRVLEREGRRAYNEQFF. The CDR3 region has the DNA TGTGCCAGCCGCGTTCTCGAGCGGGAGGGCCGAAGAGCCTACAATGAGCAGTTCTTC.

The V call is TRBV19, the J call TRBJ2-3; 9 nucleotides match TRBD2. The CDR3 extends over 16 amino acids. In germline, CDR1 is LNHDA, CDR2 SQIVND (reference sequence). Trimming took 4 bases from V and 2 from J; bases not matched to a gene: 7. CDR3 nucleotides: TGTGCCAGTAGTAGGGTATTAGCGGGGGCCACAGATACGCAGTATTTT. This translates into CASSRVLAGATDTQYF. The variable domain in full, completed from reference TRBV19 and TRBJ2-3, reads DGGITQSPKYLFRKEGQNVTLSCEQNLNHDAMYWYRQDPGQGLRLIYYSQIVNDFQKGDIAEGYSVSREKKESFPLTVTSAQKNPTAFYLCASSRVLAGATDTQYFGPGTRLTVL.

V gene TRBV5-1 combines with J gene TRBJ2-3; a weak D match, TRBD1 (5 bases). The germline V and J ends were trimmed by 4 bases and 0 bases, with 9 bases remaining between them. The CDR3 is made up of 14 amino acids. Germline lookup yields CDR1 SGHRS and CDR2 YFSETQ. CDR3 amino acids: CASSPQGSTDTQYF. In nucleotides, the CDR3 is TGCGCCAGCAGCCCCCAGGGTAGCACAGATACGCAGTATTTT.

DNA of the CDR3: TGTGCCAGCAGCCAAGAGGGGACAGGGAGCACCGGGGAGCTGTTTTTT. Translating it yields CASSQEGTGSTGELFF. V is TRBV4-2 and J is TRBJ2-2; 9 bases line up with TRBD1. The germline V gene encodes CDR1 LGHNA and CDR2 YNFKEQ. The CDR3 is 16 residues long. V lost 0 bases and J lost 4; bases outside the gene matches: 3.

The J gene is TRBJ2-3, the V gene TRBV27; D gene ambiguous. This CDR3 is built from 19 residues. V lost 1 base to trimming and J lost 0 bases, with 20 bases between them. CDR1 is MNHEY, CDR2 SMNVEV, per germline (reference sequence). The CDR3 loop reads CASSLFSLFRSGSTDTQYF. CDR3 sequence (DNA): TGTGCCAGCAGTTTATTCTCGTTGTTCCGCTCCGGGAGCACAGATACGCAGTATTTT.

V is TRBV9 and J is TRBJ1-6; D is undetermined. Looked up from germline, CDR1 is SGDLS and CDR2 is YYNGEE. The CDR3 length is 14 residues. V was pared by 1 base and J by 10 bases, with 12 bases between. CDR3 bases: TGTGCCAGCAGCGTAACTGAGACATACTCACCCCTCCACTTT. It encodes CASSVTETYSPLHF.

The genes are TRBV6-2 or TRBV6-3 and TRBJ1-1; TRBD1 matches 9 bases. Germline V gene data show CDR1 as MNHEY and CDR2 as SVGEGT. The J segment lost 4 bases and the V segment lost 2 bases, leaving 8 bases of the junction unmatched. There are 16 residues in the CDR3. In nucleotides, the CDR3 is TGTGCCAGCAGTTACCCAAGGGGACAGGGAGGCACTGAAGCTTTCTTT. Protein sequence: CASSYPRGQGGTEAFF.